This T cell receptor beta chain was documented in a study of blood T cell repertoires in COVID-19. About the study: Material from acute and convalescent COVID-19 was sourced from the United States, Italy and Spain. PBMCs, B-cell-depleted T cells, or T cells provided the cDNA or gDNA that made up the material.

The V end was cut by 4 bases, the J end by 6 bases, with 12 bases between. The germline gives CDR1 MNHEY, CDR2 SVGAGI. The CDR3 length is 14 residues. In the original processing: Nucleated cell number was recorded as an estimate derived from reference gene primer amplification. Assay: immunoSEQ multiplex PCR; the TCRdb copy retains only in-frame clones and omits some. The DNA was the basis for D and trimming; V, J and clone size are from that table. The sample includes about 260,000 clones, around 88% of them seen just once. Participants spanned ages about 18 to 90 years and resided in roughly 22 US areas.

The V call is TRBV6-5, the J call TRBJ1-4; no definite D call. What was sequenced was PBMCs or T cells enriched from blood (not recorded which). This TCR was recovered from a woman aged 50 to 60 who had recovered from COVID-19. CDR3 sequence: CASSFWGGDEKLFF. CDR3 bases: TGTGCCAGCAGTTTCTGGGGAGGTGATGAAAAACTGTTTTTT.